These T cell receptor beta chains were read from a single sample in a study of T cell responses to AZD1222 COVID-19 vaccine. Libraries were prepared by immunoSEQ multiplex PCR; TCRdb keeps only in-frame clonotypes and omits some of them. The sample holds 90,000 to 100,000 clones, approximately 84% seen once. This specimen consisted of peripheral blood, obtained 28 days after the second AZD1222 dose. These receptors all come from an adult who received the AZD1222 COVID-19 vaccine. The CDR3 runs from the conserved cysteine through the conserved F or W. Fields, in order: J gene, D gene, V gene, clone size, CDR3 DNA, CDR3 protein. A D gene is named only where the DNA matches it firmly. Clone size is given for some rows only: seen once, a few or many times, or a class if the clone is expanded.

J gene: TRBJ2-3
D gene: -
V gene: TRBV9
clone size: -
CDR3 DNA: TGTGCCAGCAGCGTAAGGACGGATGGGGTGGATACGCAGTATTTT
CDR3 protein: CASSVRTDGVDTQYF

J gene: TRBJ2-5
D gene: TRBD2
V gene: TRBV6-5
clone size: -
CDR3 DNA: TGTGCCAGCGGCCGGGGGGGGCAGGGGACCCAGTACTTC
CDR3 protein: CASGRGGQGTQYF

J gene: TRBJ2-7
D gene: -
V gene: TRBV6-6
clone size: -
CDR3 DNA: TGTGCCAGCAGTCTCTCGGGTCCCAGGGTCACCTACGAGCAGTACTTC
CDR3 protein: CASSLSGPRVTYEQYF

J gene: TRBJ2-1
D gene: -
V gene: TRBV5-6
clone size: -
CDR3 DNA: TGTGCCAGCAGCAACCGGGCGCTTTCGTACAATGAGCAGTTCTTC
CDR3 protein: CASSNRALSYNEQFF

J gene: TRBJ2-5
D gene: TRBD2
V gene: TRBV6-5
clone size: -
CDR3 DNA: TGTGCCAGCAACCTCTGGGGGGGAAGCCAAGAGACCCAGTACTTC
CDR3 protein: CASNLWGGSQETQYF

J gene: TRBJ2-7
D gene: TRBD1
V gene: TRBV24-1
clone size: -
CDR3 DNA: TGTGCCACCAGTGAGACAGGGAGAGGCTACGAGCAGTACTTC
CDR3 protein: CATSETGRGYEQYF

J gene: TRBJ2-3
D gene: -
V gene: TRBV3-1/TRBV3-2
clone size: -
CDR3 DNA: TGTGCCAGCACCCTCAAGGGCACAGATACGCAGTATTTT
CDR3 protein: CASTLKGTDTQYF

J gene: TRBJ2-1
D gene: TRBD2
V gene: TRBV6-4
clone size: many
CDR3 DNA: TGTGCCAGCAGTGAACTAGCGGGGTCTGGGGGTGAGCAGTTCTTC
CDR3 protein: CASSELAGSGGEQFF

J gene: TRBJ2-2
D gene: -
V gene: TRBV15
clone size: -
CDR3 DNA: TGTGCCACCAGAAGTAGCGGCACCGGGGAGCTGTTTTTT
CDR3 protein: CATRSSGTGELFF

J gene: TRBJ2-3
D gene: -
V gene: TRBV19
clone size: -
CDR3 DNA: TGTGCCAGTAGTTCCCCGACTACGCAGTATTTT
CDR3 protein: CASSSPTTQYF

J gene: TRBJ2-1
D gene: -
V gene: TRBV7-9
clone size: -
CDR3 DNA: TGTGCCAGCAGCCTCCACCTTTCGGGGGATGAGCAGTTCTTC
CDR3 protein: CASSLHLSGDEQFF

J gene: TRBJ1-4
D gene: -
V gene: TRBV30
clone size: -
CDR3 DNA: TGTGCTTCAGGGCCTCCTAATGAAAAACTGTTTTTT
CDR3 protein: CASGPPNEKLFF

J gene: TRBJ2-7
D gene: TRBD2
V gene: TRBV5-3
clone size: -
CDR3 DNA: TGTGCCAGAAGCCAGCGGGGGGGCCCGTCCTACGAGCAGTACTTC
CDR3 protein: CARSQRGGPSYEQYF

J gene: TRBJ2-1
D gene: TRBD1
V gene: TRBV5-1
clone size: few
CDR3 DNA: TGCGCCAGCAGACGGACAGGGGTAAACGATGAGCAGTTCTTC
CDR3 protein: CASRRTGVNDEQFF

J gene: TRBJ1-1
D gene: TRBD1
V gene: TRBV2
clone size: -
CDR3 DNA: TGTGCCAGCCCGACAGGGACGGAAGCTTTCTTT
CDR3 protein: CASPTGTEAFF

J gene: TRBJ1-1
D gene: -
V gene: TRBV9
clone size: once
CDR3 DNA: TGTGCCAGCAGCGTAGGTGTGGGGACTGAAGCTTTCTTT
CDR3 protein: CASSVGVGTEAFF

J gene: TRBJ2-5
D gene: -
V gene: TRBV19
clone size: -
CDR3 DNA: TGTGCCAGTAGTATTGGGGGCCGAGAGACCCAGTACTTC
CDR3 protein: CASSIGGRETQYF

J gene: TRBJ1-2
D gene: -
V gene: TRBV27
clone size: -
CDR3 DNA: TGTGCCAGCAGTTTATCCCAGGCCCGGGGAGGCTACACCTTC
CDR3 protein: CASSLSQARGGYTF

J gene: TRBJ1-2
D gene: -
V gene: TRBV24-1
clone size: -
CDR3 DNA: TGTGCCACCAGTGAACCTACAGGGACCGACTATGGCTACACCTTC
CDR3 protein: CATSEPTGTDYGYTF

J gene: TRBJ2-5
D gene: -
V gene: TRBV5-6
clone size: -
CDR3 DNA: TGTGCCAGCAGCCTGGGGCCCTCTCGCCCCAGAGAGACCCAGTACTTC
CDR3 protein: CASSLGPSRPRETQYF

J gene: TRBJ1-2
D gene: -
V gene: TRBV18
clone size: few
CDR3 DNA: TGTGCCAGCTCACCCCAAGAGGGAAACTATGGCTACACCTTC
CDR3 protein: CASSPQEGNYGYTF

J gene: TRBJ2-4
D gene: -
V gene: TRBV2
clone size: -
CDR3 DNA: TGTGCCAGGACACTTCGGAACAGGGCATACATTCAGTACTTC
CDR3 protein: CARTLRNRAYIQYF

J gene: TRBJ1-1
D gene: TRBD1
V gene: TRBV7-9
clone size: -
CDR3 DNA: TGTGCCAGCAGCGCACAGGGGGACACTGAAGCTTTCTTT
CDR3 protein: CASSAQGDTEAFF

J gene: TRBJ2-7
D gene: -
V gene: TRBV4-1
clone size: once
CDR3 DNA: TGCGCCAGCAGCCAAGTGAAGAGCGGCAGCTCCTACGAGCAGTACTTC
CDR3 protein: CASSQVKSGSSYEQYF

J gene: TRBJ2-7
D gene: -
V gene: TRBV12-3/TRBV12-4
clone size: few
CDR3 DNA: TGTGCCAGCAGTTTCAGGACCGAGCAGTACTTC
CDR3 protein: CASSFRTEQYF

J gene: TRBJ2-7
D gene: -
V gene: TRBV9
clone size: -
CDR3 DNA: TGTGCCAGCAGCGTGGCCAGCGCGGTCCCCTCCGAGCAGTACTTC
CDR3 protein: CASSVASAVPSEQYF

J gene: TRBJ2-1
D gene: TRBD1
V gene: TRBV6-5
clone size: -
CDR3 DNA: TGTGCCAGCAGCCCCAGCACAGGGGGGTACAATGAGCAGTTCTTC
CDR3 protein: CASSPSTGGYNEQFF

J gene: TRBJ2-6
D gene: TRBD1
V gene: TRBV3-1/TRBV3-2
clone size: -
CDR3 DNA: TGTGCCAGCAGCCTCAGGGGGTCTGGGGCCAACGTCCTGACTTTC
CDR3 protein: CASSLRGSGANVLTF

J gene: TRBJ2-7
D gene: -
V gene: TRBV6-5
clone size: -
CDR3 DNA: TGTGCCAGCAGTATAGCGGTCTTATACGAGCAGTACTTC
CDR3 protein: CASSIAVLYEQYF

J gene: TRBJ2-2
D gene: -
V gene: TRBV7-2
clone size: -
CDR3 DNA: TGTGCCAGCAGGGGCGCCGGGGAGCTGTTTTTT
CDR3 protein: CASRGAGELFF

J gene: TRBJ2-2
D gene: -
V gene: TRBV3-1/TRBV3-2
clone size: -
CDR3 DNA: TGTGCCAGCAGCCAAGATATCGGCAGTTTTTACACCGGGGAGCTGTTTTTT
CDR3 protein: CASSQDIGSFYTGELFF

J gene: TRBJ2-1
D gene: -
V gene: TRBV11-2
clone size: -
CDR3 DNA: TGTGCCAGCAGCCCCCCGACAGGTAATGAGCAGTTCTTC
CDR3 protein: CASSPPTGNEQFF

J gene: TRBJ1-1
D gene: TRBD1
V gene: TRBV18
clone size: -
CDR3 DNA: TGTGCCAGCTCATCGAAGGACAGGGTTACTGAAGCTTTCTTT
CDR3 protein: CASSSKDRVTEAFF

J gene: TRBJ2-2
D gene: TRBD1
V gene: TRBV5-5
clone size: -
CDR3 DNA: TGTGCCAGCAGCCCTCGACAGGGCGGGAACACCGGGGAGCTGTTTTTT
CDR3 protein: CASSPRQGGNTGELFF

J gene: TRBJ2-7
D gene: TRBD2
V gene: TRBV5-4
clone size: once
CDR3 DNA: TGTGCCAGCAGCTTTGCTGGGACTAGGAAGATTTTGTCGTTC
CDR3 protein: CASSFAGTRKILSF

J gene: TRBJ1-5
D gene: -
V gene: TRBV19
clone size: -
CDR3 DNA: TGTGCCAGTAGCCCGCCAGGGATGGTTCAGCCCCAGCATTTT
CDR3 protein: CASSPPGMVQPQHF

J gene: TRBJ2-5
D gene: TRBD2
V gene: TRBV30
clone size: -
CDR3 DNA: TGTGCCTGGGGAGGGACTAGCGGGAGCCAAGAGACCCAGTACTTC
CDR3 protein: CAWGGTSGSQETQYF

J gene: TRBJ2-7
D gene: TRBD1
V gene: TRBV12-5
clone size: -
CDR3 DNA: TGTGCTAGTGGATTCGGACAGGGCGGGCAGTACTTC
CDR3 protein: CASGFGQGGQYF

J gene: TRBJ1-2
D gene: -
V gene: TRBV3-1/TRBV3-2
clone size: once
CDR3 DNA: TGTGCCAGCATCCAAGATCCGAGAGGCTATGGCTACACCTTC
CDR3 protein: CASIQDPRGYGYTF

J gene: TRBJ1-2
D gene: -
V gene: TRBV19
clone size: -
CDR3 DNA: TGTGCCAGTAGTCCCCAAGGGGTTAGTGGCTACACCTTC
CDR3 protein: CASSPQGVSGYTF